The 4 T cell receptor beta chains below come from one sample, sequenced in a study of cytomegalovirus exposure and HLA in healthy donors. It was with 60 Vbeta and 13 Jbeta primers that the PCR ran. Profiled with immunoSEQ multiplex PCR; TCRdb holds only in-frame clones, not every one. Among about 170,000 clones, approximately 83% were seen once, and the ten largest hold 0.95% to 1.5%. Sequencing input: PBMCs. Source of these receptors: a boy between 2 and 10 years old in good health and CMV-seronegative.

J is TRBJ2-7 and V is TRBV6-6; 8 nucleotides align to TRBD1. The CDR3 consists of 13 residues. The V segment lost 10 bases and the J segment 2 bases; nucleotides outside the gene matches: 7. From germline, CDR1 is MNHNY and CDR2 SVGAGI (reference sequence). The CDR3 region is CATTGTGAYEQYF. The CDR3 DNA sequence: TGTGCCACTACCGGGACAGGCGCCTACGAGCAGTACTTC.

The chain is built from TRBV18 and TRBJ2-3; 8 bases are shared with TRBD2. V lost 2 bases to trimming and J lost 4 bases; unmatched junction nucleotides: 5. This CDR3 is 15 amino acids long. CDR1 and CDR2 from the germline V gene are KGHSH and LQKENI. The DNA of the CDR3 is TGTGCCAGCTCACCATCCCTCGGGGGGGCAGATACGCAGTATTTT. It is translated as CASSPSLGGADTQYF.

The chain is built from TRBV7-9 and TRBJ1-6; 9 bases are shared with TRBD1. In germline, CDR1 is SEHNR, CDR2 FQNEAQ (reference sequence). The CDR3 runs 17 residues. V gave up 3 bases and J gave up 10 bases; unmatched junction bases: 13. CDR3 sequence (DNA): TGTGCCAGCAGCTTCGCCGCGGGGGACAGGGTGCAATCACCCCTCCACTTT. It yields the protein CASSFAAGDRVQSPLHF.

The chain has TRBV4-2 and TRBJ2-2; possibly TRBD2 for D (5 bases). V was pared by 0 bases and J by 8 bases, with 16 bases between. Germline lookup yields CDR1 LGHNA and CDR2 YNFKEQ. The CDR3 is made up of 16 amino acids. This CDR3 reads CASSQEGLAIGGELFF. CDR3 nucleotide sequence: TGTGCCAGCAGCCAAGAAGGGCTAGCAATAGGAGGGGAGCTGTTTTTT.